The 5 T cell receptor beta chains below were found in one sample sequenced in a study of shared clonotypes between healthy human individuals. The table came from immunoSEQ multiplex PCR; TCRdb's copy has only in-frame clones and leaves some out. The data hold approximately 1,000,000 clones, with around 78% observed a single time. The material sequenced was memory CD4+ T cells from PBMCs. The sample's subset: CD45RA-negative fraction. The receptors derive from a man in his late teens or twenties in good health. Some clones in this sample may be carry-over from other donors' samples.

This clone was found a few times. The CDR3 sequence: CASSDHAAFF. The CDR3 DNA reads TGTGCCAGCAGCGACCATGCAGCTTTCTTT. The chain employs TRBV28 and TRBJ1-1; D remains ambiguous. The ends were cut back, 6 bases at V and 10 bases at J, with 9 bases in the middle. The CDR3 runs 10 residues. Germline V gene data show CDR1 as MDHEN and CDR2 as SYDVKM.

The V gene is TRBV6-6, the J gene TRBJ2-7; 7 bases agree with TRBD2. The germline CDR1 and CDR2 sequences are MNHNY and SVGAGI (reference sequence). The ends lost 5 bases at V and 0 bases at J; junction bases unmatched: 4. The CDR3 has 14 residues. This chain's CDR3 is CASSTRGDSYEQYF. CDR3 in DNA: TGTGCCAGCAGTACCCGGGGGGACTCCTACGAGCAGTACTTC.

The chain uses TRBV5-1 and TRBJ2-3; no clear D gene. Germline V gene data show CDR1 as SGHRS and CDR2 as YFSETQ. V was trimmed by 4 bases and J by 6 bases, leaving 12 bases between them. CDR3 length equals 13 residues. This CDR3 reads CASSRTVSDTQYF. CDR3 sequence (DNA): TGCGCCAGCAGCCGAACCGTATCGGATACGCAGTATTTT.

Concerning this clone: The identical CDR3 is also encoded by other nucleotide sequences in the sample. The rearrangement joins TRBV28 to TRBJ2-7; D gene uncertain. V lost 2 bases and J lost 3, with 2 bases in between. Per germline, CDR1 MDHEN and CDR2 SYDVKM. This CDR3 contains 11 residues. The CDR3 spells CASSLGYEQYF. CDR3 sequence (DNA): TGTGCCAGCAGTTTAGGCTACGAGCAGTACTTC.

The V and J genes are TRBV7-8 and TRBJ1-5, with TRBD1 as a possible D gene (5 bases). Trimming removed 3 bases at V and 1 base at J, with 13 bases between. Germline V gene data show CDR1 as SGHVS and CDR2 as FQNEAQ. The CDR3 spans 16 residues. This CDR3 is CASSFARDLSNQPQHF. The CDR3 bases are TGTGCCAGCAGCTTCGCCCGGGACCTAAGCAATCAGCCCCAGCATTTT.